A single sample is the source of the 28 T cell receptor beta chains below, sequenced in a study of blood T cell repertoires in COVID-19. Clones were sequenced by immunoSEQ multiplex PCR, and TCRdb holds only the in-frame ones, with some missing. The sample yields around 66,000 clones, around three quarters seen once. The sequenced material came from peripheral blood. The origin of the receptors is a human donor in a cohort sampled during active COVID-19.

The J gene is TRBJ2-7, the V gene TRBV5-1; 10 bases align to TRBD1. Germline CDR1 is SGHRS and CDR2 is YFSETQ. V shed 5 bases and J 0 bases; nucleotides not matched to a gene: 5. The CDR3 has 15 amino acids. The CDR3 bases are TGCGCCAGCAGGCGGGGACAGGGGATCTCCTACGAGCAGTACTTC. Amino acids: CASRRGQGISYEQYF.

The chain uses TRBV29-1 and TRBJ2-7; D perhaps matches TRBD1 (5 bases). The CDR3 has 14 amino acids. V was cut by 4 bases and J by 0 bases, with 13 bases left in between. The germline gives CDR1 SQVTM, CDR2 ANQGSEA. The CDR3 here is CSVVGQGSSYEQYF. The CDR3 DNA sequence: TGCAGCGTTGTCGGGCAGGGAAGCTCCTACGAGCAGTACTTC.

The chain couples TRBV2 to TRBJ2-7; TRBD2 agrees at 7 bases. The CDR3 totals 15 residues. Germline trimming cut 1 base from V and 6 bases from J; bases unmatched to any gene: 9. CDR1 and CDR2 from the germline V gene are SNHLY and FYNNEI. CDR3 in amino acids: CASSEERDSRGEQYF. CDR3 nucleotides: TGTGCCAGCAGTGAAGAGCGGGACTCCCGGGGCGAGCAGTACTTC.

The rearrangement uses TRBV9 and TRBJ2-3; 12 nucleotides line up with TRBD2. The length of the CDR3 is 19 residues. The germline V gene has CDR1 SGDLS and CDR2 YYNGEE. V dropped 3 bases and J dropped 3; count of bases not matched to a gene: 14. The CDR3 nucleotides read TGTGCCAGCAGCGCACCTAGCGGGAGGGCCTTAGCCTTAACAGATACGCAGTATTTT. It specifies CASSAPSGRALALTDTQYF.

The gene calls are TRBV6-5 and TRBJ2-2, with D uncertain. Germline loops: CDR1 MNHEY, CDR2 SVGAGI. The CDR3 runs to 12 residues. The V and J ends lost 7 bases and 5 bases respectively, with 8 bases between them. The DNA for the CDR3 is TGTGCCAGCAAAACAAGTACCGGGGAGCTGTTTTTT. Amino acids: CASKTSTGELFF.

This chain links TRBV9 with TRBJ2-7; tentatively, D is TRBD2 (6 bases). The germline V gene has CDR1 SGDLS and CDR2 YYNGEE. V lost 2 bases and J lost 4, with 22 bases in between. CDR3 size: 17 residues. The CDR3 DNA is TGTGCCAGCAGCGTGGGACTTAGAGAAGTACAACTTTACGAGCAGTACTTC. Translating gives CASSVGLREVQLYEQYF. Full variable domain (missing parts from reference TRBV9 and TRBJ2-7): DSGVTQTPKHLITATGQRVTLRCSPRSGDLSVYWYQQSLDQGLQFLIQYYNGEERAKGNILERFSAQQFPDLHSELNLSSLELGDSALYFCASSVGLREVQLYEQYFGPGTRLTVT.

The chain joins TRBV4-3 to TRBJ1-1, with D perhaps TRBD1 (6 bases). V lost 1 base, J lost 1 base, and 13 bases lay in between. This CDR3 region has 16 residues. CDR1 and CDR2 (germline): LGHNA, YSLEER. The CDR3 region is CASSQGSPGANTEAFF. CDR3 nucleotides: TGCGCCAGCAGCCAAGGCTCCCCAGGGGCGAACACTGAAGCTTTCTTT.

The chain joins TRBV7-3 to TRBJ1-2; the D gene is possibly TRBD1 (5 bases). Trimming pared 2 bases from V and 4 bases from J, leaving 11 bases between. The germline CDR1 and CDR2 sequences are SGHTA and FQGTGA. The CDR3 totals 14 residues. The CDR3 nucleotides are TGTGCCAGCAGCTTACAGGGTAGTGGCTATGGCTACACCTTC. It specifies CASSLQGSGYGYTF.

The chain combines TRBV5-1 with TRBJ2-7; maybe TRBD2 (7 bases). CDR1 is SGHRS and CDR2 is YFSETQ in the germline V gene. The V gene lost 4 bases and the J gene lost 2 bases, with 22 bases spanning the gap. The CDR3 has 17 amino acids. The CDR3 reads CASSPELVGGGAYEQYF. The CDR3 DNA reads TGCGCCAGCAGCCCGGAGCTAGTCGGAGGGGGGGCCTACGAGCAGTACTTC.

The chain recombines TRBV7-3 with TRBJ2-1; D possibly corresponds to TRBD2 (6 bases). V gave up 1 base and J gave up 2 bases, with 9 bases separating them. The CDR3 contains 15 residues. Germline CDR1 is SGHTA and CDR2 is FQGTGA. CDR3 coding DNA: TGTGCCAGCAGCTTAAGTGGGAGGCCCTACAATGAGCAGTTCTTC. Its translation: CASSLSGRPYNEQFF.

In this sample, this clone turned up once. The chain is built from TRBV5-4 and TRBJ1-1, with a possible D match to TRBD1 (5 bases). The CDR3 has 15 amino acids. With 4 bases removed from V and 1 base from J, the gap between germline ends came to 14 bases. Germline lookup yields CDR1 SGHNT and CDR2 YYREEE (reference sequence). CDR3 in amino acids: CASSPRRGSNTEAFF. The CDR3 DNA follows: TGTGCCAGCAGCCCGAGGAGGGGTTCGAACACTGAAGCTTTCTTT.

This clone was recorded only once. The chain links TRBV19 to TRBJ1-1; D unresolved. Germline values: CDR1 LNHDA, CDR2 SQIVND (reference sequence). CDR3 size: 13 residues. V was trimmed by 3 bases and J by 2 bases, leaving 7 bases between them. The CDR3 sequence is CASSISVNTEAFF. In DNA form, the CDR3 reads TGTGCCAGTAGTATTTCCGTTAACACTGAAGCTTTCTTT.

This clone is a singleton in its sample. The J gene is TRBJ2-5, the V gene TRBV7-6, with D perhaps matching TRBD2 (5 bases). CDR3 length: 13 amino acids. Germline lookup yields CDR1 SGHVS and CDR2 FNYEAQ. Trimming shortened V by 5 bases and J by 5 bases, and 12 bases separated the two germline ends. CDR3 residues: CASSLEREETQYF. The DNA for the CDR3 is TGTGCCAGCAGCCTTGAGAGGGAGGAGACCCAGTACTTC.

The chain joins TRBV3-1 (or the pseudogene TRBV3-2) to TRBJ1-4; D uncertain. Germline-derived CDR1 and CDR2 are LGHDT and YNNKEL (reference sequence). The CDR3 extends over 12 amino acids. V was cut by 1 base and J by 8 bases, with 5 bases left in between. The DNA of the CDR3 is TGTGCCAGCAGCCAAGTAGAAGAAAAACTGTTTTTT. It yields the protein CASSQVEEKLFF.

The rearrangement links TRBV4-2 to TRBJ2-2; 9 bases are shared with TRBD1. The CDR3 is 17 residues long. The J segment lost 5 bases and the V segment lost 0 bases, leaving 7 bases of the junction unmatched. CDR1 LGHNA and CDR2 YNFKEQ come from the germline V gene. CDR3 bases: TGTGCCAGCAGCCAAGATCCACAGGGGGCTTGGACCGGGGAGCTGTTTTTT. Its protein product is CASSQDPQGAWTGELFF.

This chain uses TRBV7-2 with TRBJ2-1; a possible D gene is TRBD2 (6 bases). Germline values: CDR1 SGHTA, CDR2 FQGNSA. Trimming removed 5 bases at V and 2 bases at J, with 13 bases between. The CDR3 runs 15 residues. DNA for the CDR3: TGTGCCAGCAGCCAAACCGGGACTGCCTACAATGAGCAGTTCTTC. Translated, it gives CASSQTGTAYNEQFF. The variable domain in full, with the rest retrieved from reference TRBV7-2 and TRBJ2-1, is GAGVSQSPSNKVTEKGKDVELRCDPISGHTALYWYRQSLGQGLEFLIYFQGNSAPDKSGLPSDRFSAERTGGSVSTLTIQRTQQEDSAVYLCASSQTGTAYNEQFFGPGTRLTVL.

A single count supports this clone. CDR3 sequence (DNA): TGTGCCATCAGCGGACTAGCGGGAGAATACGAGCAGTACTTC. Residues: CAISGLAGEYEQYF. The V call is TRBV10-3, the J call TRBJ2-7; 13 bases are a match to TRBD2. Germline V gene data show CDR1 as ENHRY and CDR2 as SYGVKD. V lost 6 bases and J lost 4; bases outside the gene matches: 3. CDR3 length: 14 amino acids.

The chain couples TRBV19 to TRBJ2-3; 7 positions agree with TRBD2. Germline CDR1 reads LNHDA; CDR2 reads SQIVND (reference sequence). Germline trimming cut 5 bases from V and 1 base from J; bases unmatched to any gene: 9. The CDR3 runs 16 residues. CDR3 DNA: TGTGCCAGTAGTCCGACTAGCTGGATCGGCACAGATACGCAGTATTTT. It codes for CASSPTSWIGTDTQYF.

The V gene is TRBV7-3, the J gene TRBJ2-3; D gene uncertain. Per germline, CDR1 SGHTA and CDR2 FQGTGA. CDR3 size: 13 residues. The V end was cut by 1 base, the J end by 4 bases, with 6 bases between. This chain's CDR3 is CASSLSNSDTQYF. For the CDR3, the DNA is TGTGCCAGCAGCTTAAGTAACTCAGATACGCAGTATTTT.

The chain uses TRBV5-4 and TRBJ2-2; D unresolved. The CDR3 runs 17 residues. Germline CDR1 is SGHNT and CDR2 is YYREEE (reference sequence). Trimming stripped 3 bases from V and 0 bases from J, with 15 bases between. The chain's CDR3 is CASSSPTRGSNTGELFF. The CDR3 nucleotides are TGTGCCAGCAGCTCCCCTACTCGCGGTTCGAACACCGGGGAGCTGTTTTTT.

The chain links TRBV7-2 to TRBJ2-7, with TRBD2 identical over 7 bases. The germline V gene has CDR1 SGHTA and CDR2 FQGNSA. V lost 3 bases to trimming and J lost 6 bases; unmatched junction nucleotides: 11. The CDR3 totals 15 residues. The CDR3 is CASSLGSGFEGEQYF. The CDR3 coding sequence is TGTGCCAGCAGCTTGGGTAGCGGGTTCGAAGGCGAGCAGTACTTC.

This chain uses TRBV30 with TRBJ1-5; D gene unclear. The CDR3 is 13 residues long. Germline CDR1 reads GTSNPN; CDR2 reads SVGIG (reference sequence). V was trimmed by 3 bases and J by 5 bases, leaving 11 bases between them. The CDR3: CAWSPTVDQPQHF. The CDR3 DNA is TGTGCCTGGAGCCCTACGGTGGATCAGCCCCAGCATTTT.

The chain is built from TRBV10-3 and TRBJ2-7, with 9 nucleotides matching TRBD1. The germline V gene encodes CDR1 ENHRY and CDR2 SYGVKD. The CDR3 runs 15 residues. V trimming: 3 bases; J trimming: 1 base; junction bases outside the gene matches: 4. The CDR3 coding sequence is TGTGCCATCAGTGACCAGGGACAGGGATCCTACGAGCAGTACTTC. It translates to CAISDQGQGSYEQYF.

The genes are TRBV5-1 and TRBJ2-7; D not resolved. Trimming shortened V by 0 bases and J by 6 bases, and 7 bases separated the two germline ends. This CDR3 has 12 residues. CDR1 and CDR2 (germline): SGHRS, YFSETQ. This CDR3 reads CASSLVSGEQYF. The CDR3 bases are TGCGCCAGCAGCTTGGTATCCGGCGAGCAGTACTTC.

This clone appeared a few times. The rearrangement joins TRBV6-5 to TRBJ1-1; tentative D call: TRBD1 (6 bases). Germline V gene sequence: CDR1 MNHEY, CDR2 SVGAGI. The V end lost 6 bases, the J end lost 4 bases, and 18 bases lay between the germline ends. The CDR3 runs 15 residues. The DNA of the CDR3 is TGTGCCAGCAGAACAACTGGGGGCGCCGGCACTGAAGCTTTCTTT. Protein sequence: CASRTTGGAGTEAFF.

This chain uses TRBV11-2 with TRBJ2-1; 13 bases map to TRBD2. This CDR3 is built from 15 residues. Trimming took 5 bases from V and 9 from J; bases not matched to a gene: 7. Germline CDR1 SGHAT, CDR2 FQNNGV. DNA for the CDR3: TGTGCCAGCAGCCCGAGGACTAGCGGGGGTAGTGAGCAGTTCTTC. It yields the protein CASSPRTSGGSEQFF.

This clone was seen more than once but under ten times. In the same sample, other DNA sequences code for this CDR3. V and J are TRBV18 and TRBJ1-2, with 7 nucleotides matching TRBD1. Germline CDR1 and CDR2: KGHSH and LQKENI. V lost 3 bases, J lost 3 bases, and 1 base stayed unmatched. The CDR3 sequence is 13 residues long. The CDR3 protein is CASSPDRDYGYTF. The CDR3 DNA sequence: TGTGCCAGCTCACCCGACAGGGACTATGGCTACACCTTC.

This clone was seen a few times. J is TRBJ2-1 and V is TRBV5-4, with a possible D match to TRBD1 (6 bases). Trimming removed 0 bases from V and 7 bases from J, with 11 bases in between. Germline lookup yields CDR1 SGHNT and CDR2 YYREEE (reference sequence). This CDR3 spans 14 amino acids. This CDR3 reads CASSLVLGANEQFF. In DNA form, the CDR3 reads TGTGCCAGCAGCTTGGTTCTGGGGGCAAATGAGCAGTTCTTC.